The TCR beta chain under discussion was sequenced for a study of cytomegalovirus exposure and HLA in healthy donors. Study results and limitations: The study dropped some indistinguishable V segments, TRBV6-2 and TRBV6-3 among them.

CDR1 PRHDT and CDR2 FYEKMQ come from the germline V gene (reference sequence). The CDR3 extends over 15 amino acids. A word on this clone: Its antigen is as yet unknown. Its ends do not fully match the called genes, so a read error is possible.

The PCR was carried out with 60 Vbeta primers and 13 Jbeta primers. This table comes from immunoSEQ multiplex PCR, and its TCRdb copy is limited to in-frame clones, with some not included. The table lists more than 110,000 clones, 75% to 80% of them singletons. Sequencing was done on a sample of PBMCs. This receptor was taken from a woman between 50 and 59 years old in good health and CMV-seronegative. The chain recombines TRBV13 with TRBJ1-4, with D possibly being TRBD1 (6 bases). In nucleotides, the CDR3 is TGTGCCAGCAGCCGAGGGGGAGGGTCAAATGAAAAACTGCTTTTT. As protein: CASSRGGGSNEKLLF.